The 14 T cell receptor beta chains reported below all come from one sample, sequenced in a study of T cell repertoires in cytomegalovirus infection (dated by TCRdb to between 2019 and 2020). No antigen has been identified for these receptors. The label giving this sample's treatment or condition can be read as: in vitro stimulation with specific CMV peptide epitopes to enrich CMV-specific T cells. This sample was sequenced with an Illumina HiSeq 1500. The public reads were run again by TCRdb, first through fastp at Q25 and then through MiXCR, and only productive beta chains were kept. Merged by CDR3 protein, the rows form single entries marked with the most common genes and DNA. The sample yields approximately 390,000 distinct CDR3 sequences; roughly 36% were counted once. Jointly, the top ten make up around an eighth of the sample. This material consisted of cultured PBMCs, taken from culture after CMV antigen stimulation. Receptors were obtained from a human donor in good health (CMV status not recorded). Some clones in this sample may be carry-over from other donors' samples.

A few counts support this clonotype. This chain links TRBV4-3 with TRBJ2-3; 9 bases agree with TRBD2. CDR1 is LGHNA, CDR2 YSLEER, per germline. CDR3 length: 19 amino acids. The V gene end was trimmed by 0 bases and the J gene end by 3 bases; junction bases not matched to a gene: 13. CDR3 sequence reads: CASSQDLLYSGSVTDTQYF. The CDR3, as DNA: TGCGCCAGCAGCCAAGATCTCCTGTATAGCGGGAGTGTAACAGATACGCAGTATTTT.

This clonotype was seen more than once but under ten times. The chain is built from TRBV7-8 and TRBJ1-5, with D tentatively TRBD1 (5 bases). This CDR3 has 14 residues. Germline assignment: CDR1 SGHVS and CDR2 FQNEAQ. V gave up 5 bases and J gave up 5 bases, with 13 bases separating them. The CDR3 bases are TGTGCCAGCAGCATTCGAGGGGCAGATCAGCCCCAGCATTTT. Its protein is CASSIRGADQPQHF. The variable domain in full, with the rest retrieved from reference TRBV7-8 and TRBJ1-5, is GAGVSQSPRYKVAKRGQDVALRCDPISGHVSLFWYQQALGQGPEFLTYFQNEAQLDKSGLPSDRFFAERPEGSVSTLKIQRTQQEDSAVYLCASSIRGADQPQHFGDGTRLSIL.

The rearrangement uses TRBV7-2 and TRBJ1-1; tentative D call: TRBD1 (6 bases). CDR3 length: 17 amino acids. Germline CDR1 and CDR2: SGHTA and FQGNSA. Trimming stripped 5 bases from V and 2 bases from J, with 21 bases between. The CDR3 DNA reads as TGTGCCAGCAGCCAGAGGCGACCTACAGGGCGCAACACTGAAGCTTTCTTT. Amino acid sequence: CASSQRRPTGRNTEAFF.

This clonotype showed up just a few times. The genes are TRBV7-2 and TRBJ1-1; D remains ambiguous. V was cut by 1 base and J by 10 bases, with 19 bases left in between. This CDR3 contains 15 residues. Germline CDR1 and CDR2: SGHTA and FQGNSA. The DNA for the CDR3 is TGTGCCAGCAGCTTAGTAGGGAGTCGATCCGGGGTAGCTTTCTTT. It is translated as CASSLVGSRSGVAFF.

The table lists this clonotype with a few counts. The chain carries TRBV6-5 and TRBJ2-1; 9 nucleotides line up with TRBD1. The germline CDR1 and CDR2 sequences are MNHEY and SVGAGI. V was pared by 7 bases and J by 4 bases, with 5 bases of the junction left unmatched. The CDR3 has 14 amino acids. The CDR3 protein is CASNRGTGYNEQFF. Here the CDR3 DNA reads TGTGCCAGCAATAGGGGGACAGGGTACAATGAGCAGTTCTTC.

The chain recombines TRBV6-1 with TRBJ1-5, with TRBD1 matching 10 bases. Trimming removed 11 bases from V and 6 bases from J; junction bases left unmatched: 10. CDR3 length: 14 amino acids. The germline CDR1 and CDR2 sequences are MNHNS and SASEGT. In DNA form, the CDR3 reads TGTGCCGGGTCTCGACAGGGGGCTAGTCAGCCCCAGCATTTT. Its protein product is CAGSRQGASQPQHF.

V is TRBV7-4 and J is TRBJ1-1; D remains unclear. This CDR3 region has 15 residues. Germline V lookup: CDR1 SGHVT, CDR2 SQSDAQ. The V and J ends lost 3 bases and 1 base respectively, with 12 bases between them. In nucleotides, the CDR3 is TGTGCCAGCAGCTTGGTCGATTACGAGAACACTGAAGCTTTCTTT. Translating it yields CASSLVDYENTEAFF.

This clonotype appeared a few times. This chain connects TRBV15 to TRBJ1-5; D uncertain. The CDR3 is 12 amino acids. Germline V lookup: CDR1 LNHNV, CDR2 YYDKDF (reference sequence). The V end lost 2 bases, the J end lost 6 bases, and 5 bases lay between the germline ends. DNA for the CDR3: TGTGCCACCAGCAGACCCTTTCAGCCCCAGCATTTT. Translated: CATSRPFQPQHF.

Regarding this clonotype: This may come from a read error, since a much larger clone is one base off. This chain connects TRBV27 to TRBJ2-7; 9 positions agree with TRBD2. The CDR3 extends over 15 amino acids. Germline V gene sequence: CDR1 MNHEY, CDR2 SMNVEV (reference sequence). In nucleotides, the CDR3 is TGTGCCGGCAGTCCGCGGGGGGGGGCCGGATACGAGCAGTACTTC. Its protein is CAGSPRGGAGYEQYF.

The rearrangement joins TRBV11-2 to TRBJ1-1; D call uncertain. CDR3 length: 11 residues. The V and J ends lost 8 bases and 0 bases respectively, with 4 bases between them. Germline loops: CDR1 SGHAT, CDR2 FQNNGV. CDR3 protein: CASGLNTEAFF. In nucleotides, the CDR3 is TGTGCCAGCGGGCTGAACACTGAAGCTTTCTTT. Looking up the rest from reference TRBV11-2 and TRBJ1-1 gives the full variable domain: EAGVAQSPRYKIIEKRQSVAFWCNPISGHATLYWYQQILGQGPKLLIQFQNNGVVDDSQLPKDRFSAERLKGVDSTLKIQPAKLEDSAVYLCASGLNTEAFFGQGTRLTVV.

The chain recombines TRBV5-4 with TRBJ2-3; D is uncertain. V was trimmed by 4 bases and J by 2 bases, leaving 14 bases between them. This CDR3 region has 15 residues. Germline V CDR1 and CDR2: SGHNT, YYREEE (reference sequence). The CDR3 reads CASSRDSFDTDTQYF. The CDR3 DNA reads TGTGCCAGCAGCCGTGACTCTTTCGACACAGATACGCAGTATTTT.

The J gene is TRBJ1-1, the V gene TRBV6-2 or TRBV6-3; D perhaps matches TRBD1 (6 bases). Germline-derived CDR1 and CDR2 are MNHEY and SVGEGT. Trimming stripped 2 bases from V and 5 bases from J, with 15 bases between. This CDR3 is built from 15 residues. CDR3 coding DNA: TGTGCCAGCAGTTACCGACAGGTGTGGAGGACTGAAGCTTTCTTT. Translation gives CASSYRQVWRTEAFF.

This clonotype was seen only a few times. The chain couples TRBV11-2 to TRBJ1-1, with D possibly matching TRBD1 (6 bases). CDR1 SGHAT and CDR2 FQNNGV come from the germline V gene. V lost 8 bases and J lost 0, with 16 bases in between. CDR3 length equals 15 residues. CDR3 nucleotides: TGTGCCAGCCGCCTTCGGGACAACATGAACACTGAAGCTTTCTTT. Translated, it gives CASRLRDNMNTEAFF.

This clonotype was detected many times. The rearrangement joins TRBV28 to TRBJ1-2, with D uncertain. Germline V gene sequence: CDR1 MDHEN, CDR2 SYDVKM. CDR3 length equals 14 residues. The ends were cut back, 6 bases at V and 6 bases at J, with 17 bases in the middle. CDR3: CASSWNLAANGYTF. For the CDR3, the DNA is TGTGCCAGCAGCTGGAACTTGGCCGCCAATGGCTACACCTTC.